This note documents a single T cell receptor beta chain sequence. Per the authors' pipeline: From reference gene primer amplification, estimates of nucleated cell counts were derived. Some clones are missing from TCRdb's copy, which holds only in-frame ones; the method was immunoSEQ multiplex PCR. V and J calls and clone size follow that table, whereas D and trimming were derived from the DNA. The profile shows some 150,000 clones, approximately 80% of them singletons. The data originate from a study of blood T cell repertoires in COVID-19. Overall study context: Samples representing acute and convalescent COVID-19 were sourced from the United States, Italy and Spain. The cDNA or gDNA used as material had been derived from T cells, B-cell-depleted T cells, or PBMCs.

The CDR3 has 15 amino acids. Germline V gene lookup returns CDR1 LNHDA and CDR2 SQIVND (reference sequence). V dropped 1 base and J dropped 4 bases, with 13 bases sitting between them. The source material was peripheral blood. The clonotype comes from a human donor in a cohort sampled during active COVID-19. V usage is TRBV19 and J usage is TRBJ1-2; perhaps TRBD1 as D (5 bases). The CDR3 is CASSIVEGGTYGYTF. The CDR3 region has the DNA TGTGCCAGTAGTATAGTCGAGGGAGGGACCTATGGCTACACCTTC.